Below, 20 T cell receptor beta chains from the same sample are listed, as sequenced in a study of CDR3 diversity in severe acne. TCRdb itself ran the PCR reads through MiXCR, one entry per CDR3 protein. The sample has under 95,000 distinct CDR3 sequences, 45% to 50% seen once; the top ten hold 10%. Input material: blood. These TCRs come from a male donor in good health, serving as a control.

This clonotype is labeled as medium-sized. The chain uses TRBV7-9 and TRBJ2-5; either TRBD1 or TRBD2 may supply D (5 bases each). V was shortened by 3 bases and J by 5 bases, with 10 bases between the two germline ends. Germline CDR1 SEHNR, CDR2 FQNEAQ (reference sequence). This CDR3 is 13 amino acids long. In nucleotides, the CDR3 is TGTGCCAGCAGCTTCCGGGACGGGGAGACCCAGTACTTC. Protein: CASSFRDGETQYF.

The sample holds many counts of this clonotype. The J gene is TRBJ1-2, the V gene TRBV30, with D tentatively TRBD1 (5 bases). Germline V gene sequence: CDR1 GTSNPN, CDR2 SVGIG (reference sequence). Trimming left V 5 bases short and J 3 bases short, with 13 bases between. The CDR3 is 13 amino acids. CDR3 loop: CAWASGLYYGYTF. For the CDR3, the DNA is TGTGCCTGGGCATCGGGACTGTACTATGGCTACACCTTC. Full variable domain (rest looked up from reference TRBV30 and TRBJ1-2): SQTIHQWPATLVQPVGSPLSLECTVEGTSNPNLYWYRQAAGRGLQLLFYSVGIGQISSEVPQNLSASRPQDRQFILSSKKLLLSDSGFYLCAWASGLYYGYTFGSGTRLTVV.

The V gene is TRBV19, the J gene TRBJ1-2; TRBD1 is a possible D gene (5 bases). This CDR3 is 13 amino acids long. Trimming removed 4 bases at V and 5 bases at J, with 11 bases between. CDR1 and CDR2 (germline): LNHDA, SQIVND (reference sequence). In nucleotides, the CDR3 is TGTGCCAGTAGTACCGCGTCAGGGTATGGCTACACCTTC. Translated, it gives CASSTASGYGYTF.

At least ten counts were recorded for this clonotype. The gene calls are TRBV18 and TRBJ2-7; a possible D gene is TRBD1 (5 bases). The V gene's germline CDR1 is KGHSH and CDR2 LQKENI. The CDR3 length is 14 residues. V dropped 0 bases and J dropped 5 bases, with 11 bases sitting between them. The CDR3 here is CASSPPTGPHEQYF. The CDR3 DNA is TGTGCCAGCTCACCACCCACAGGTCCCCACGAGCAGTACTTC.

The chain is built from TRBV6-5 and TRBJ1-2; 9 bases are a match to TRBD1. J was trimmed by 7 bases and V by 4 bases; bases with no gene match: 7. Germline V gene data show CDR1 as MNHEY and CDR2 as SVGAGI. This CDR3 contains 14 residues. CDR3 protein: CASSSTDRGCGYTF. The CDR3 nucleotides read TGTGCCAGCAGTTCCACGGACAGGGGCTGTGGCTACACCTTC.

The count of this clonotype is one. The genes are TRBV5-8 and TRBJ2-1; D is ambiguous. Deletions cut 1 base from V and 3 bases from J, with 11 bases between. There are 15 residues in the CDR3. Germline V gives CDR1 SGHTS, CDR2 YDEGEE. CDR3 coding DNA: TGTGCCAGCAGCTTGCTTACGGTAGACTACAATGAGCAGTTCTTC. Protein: CASSLLTVDYNEQFF.

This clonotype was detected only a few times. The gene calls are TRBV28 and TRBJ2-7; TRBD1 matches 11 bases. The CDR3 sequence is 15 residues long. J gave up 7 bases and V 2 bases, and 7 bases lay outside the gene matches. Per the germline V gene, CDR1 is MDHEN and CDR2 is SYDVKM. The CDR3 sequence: CASSLVGQGAFEQYF. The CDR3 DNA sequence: TGTGCCAGCAGTTTAGTCGGACAGGGGGCTTTTGAGCAGTACTTC. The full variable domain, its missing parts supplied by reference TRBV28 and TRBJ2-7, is DVKVTQSSRYLVKRTGEKVFLECVQDMDHENMFWYRQDPGLGLRLIYFSYDVKMKEKGDIPEGYSVSREKKERFSLILESASTNQTSMYLCASSLVGQGAFEQYFGPGTRLTVT.

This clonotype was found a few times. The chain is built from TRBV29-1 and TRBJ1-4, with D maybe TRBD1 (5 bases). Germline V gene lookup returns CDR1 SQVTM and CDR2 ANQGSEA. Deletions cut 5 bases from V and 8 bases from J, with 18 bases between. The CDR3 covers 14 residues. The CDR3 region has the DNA TGCAGCGTTCAATTTCAGGGAAAAGAGGAAAAACTGTTTTTT. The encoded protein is CSVQFQGKEEKLFF.

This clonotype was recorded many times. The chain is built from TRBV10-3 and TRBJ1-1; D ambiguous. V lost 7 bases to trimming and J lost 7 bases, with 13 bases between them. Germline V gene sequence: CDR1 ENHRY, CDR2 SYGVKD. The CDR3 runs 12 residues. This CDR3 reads CAINGDGSEAFF. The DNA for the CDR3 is TGTGCCATCAACGGGGATGGGAGTGAAGCTTTCTTT.

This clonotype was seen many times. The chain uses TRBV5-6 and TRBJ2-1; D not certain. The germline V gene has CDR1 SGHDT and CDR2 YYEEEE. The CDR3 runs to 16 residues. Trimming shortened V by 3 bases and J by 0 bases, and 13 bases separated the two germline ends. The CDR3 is CASSSSTENSYNEQFF. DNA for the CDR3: TGTGCCAGCAGCTCCTCTACAGAGAACTCCTACAATGAGCAGTTCTTC.

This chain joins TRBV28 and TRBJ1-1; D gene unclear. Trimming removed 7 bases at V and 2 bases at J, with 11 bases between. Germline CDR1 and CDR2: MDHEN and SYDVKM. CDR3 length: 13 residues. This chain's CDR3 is CASTSTPNTEAFF. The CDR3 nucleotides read TGTGCCAGCACCTCGACACCTAACACTGAAGCTTTCTTT.

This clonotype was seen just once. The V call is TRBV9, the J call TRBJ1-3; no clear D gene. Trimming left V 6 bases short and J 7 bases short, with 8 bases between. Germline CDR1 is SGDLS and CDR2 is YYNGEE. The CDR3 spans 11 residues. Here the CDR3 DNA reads TGTGCCAGCACCGCGGGGAACACCATATATTTT. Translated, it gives CASTAGNTIYF. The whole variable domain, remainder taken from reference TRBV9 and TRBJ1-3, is DSGVTQTPKHLITATGQRVTLRCSPRSGDLSVYWYQQSLDQGLQFLIQYYNGEERAKGNILERFSAQQFPDLHSELNLSSLELGDSALYFCASTAGNTIYFGEGSWLTVV.

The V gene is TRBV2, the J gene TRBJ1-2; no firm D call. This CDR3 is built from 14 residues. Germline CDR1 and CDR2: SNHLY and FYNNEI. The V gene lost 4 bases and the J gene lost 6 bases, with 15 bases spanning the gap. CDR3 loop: CASSVDSGFNGYTF. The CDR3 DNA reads TGTGCCAGCAGTGTGGACTCGGGGTTTAATGGCTACACCTTC. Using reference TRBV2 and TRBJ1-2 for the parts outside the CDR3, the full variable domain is EPEVTQTPSHQVTQMGQEVILRCVPISNHLYFYWYRQILGQKVEFLVSFYNNEISEKSEIFDDQFSVERPDGSNFTLKIRSTKLEDSAMYFCASSVDSGFNGYTFGSGTRLTVV.

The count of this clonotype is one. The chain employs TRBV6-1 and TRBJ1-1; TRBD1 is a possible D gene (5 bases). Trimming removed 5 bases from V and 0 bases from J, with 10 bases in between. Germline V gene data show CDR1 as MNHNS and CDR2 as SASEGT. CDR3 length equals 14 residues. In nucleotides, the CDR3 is TGTGCCAGCAGTCAAACAGGCATGAACACTGAAGCTTTCTTT. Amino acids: CASSQTGMNTEAFF.

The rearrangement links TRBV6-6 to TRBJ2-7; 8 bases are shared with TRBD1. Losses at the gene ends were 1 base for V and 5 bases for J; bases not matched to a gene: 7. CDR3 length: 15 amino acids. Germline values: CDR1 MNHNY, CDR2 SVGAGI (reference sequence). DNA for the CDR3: TGTGCCAGCAGTTACTATGGACAGGGACCGAACGAGCAGTACTTC. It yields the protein CASSYYGQGPNEQYF.

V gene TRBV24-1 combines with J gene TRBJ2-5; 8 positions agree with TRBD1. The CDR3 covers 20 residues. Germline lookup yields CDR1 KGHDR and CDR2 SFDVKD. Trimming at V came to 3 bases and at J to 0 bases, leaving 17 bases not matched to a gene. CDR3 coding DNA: TGTGCCACCAGTGATCCACCCCGGACAGGGTCGGCCCTCAACCAAGAGACCCAGTACTTC. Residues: CATSDPPRTGSALNQETQYF.

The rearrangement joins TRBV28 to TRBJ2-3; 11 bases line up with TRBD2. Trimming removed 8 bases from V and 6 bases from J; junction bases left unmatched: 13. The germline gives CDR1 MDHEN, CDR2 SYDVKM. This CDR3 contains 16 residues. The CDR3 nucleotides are TGTGCCAGCCAATTAGCGGGGGGGCGTTTTTTCGATACGCAGTATTTT. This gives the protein CASQLAGGRFFDTQYF.

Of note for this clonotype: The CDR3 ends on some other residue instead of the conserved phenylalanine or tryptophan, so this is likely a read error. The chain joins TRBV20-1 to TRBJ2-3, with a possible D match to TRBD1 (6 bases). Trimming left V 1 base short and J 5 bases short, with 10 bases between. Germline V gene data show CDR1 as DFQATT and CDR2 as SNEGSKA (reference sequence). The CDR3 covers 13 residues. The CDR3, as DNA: TGCAGTGCTAGAGCAGCAGGGGTAGATACGCAGTATCTT. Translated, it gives CSARAAGVDTQYL.

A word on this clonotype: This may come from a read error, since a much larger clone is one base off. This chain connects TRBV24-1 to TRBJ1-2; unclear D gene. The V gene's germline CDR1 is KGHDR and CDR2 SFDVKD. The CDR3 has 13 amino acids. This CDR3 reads CATIDPHHYGYTF. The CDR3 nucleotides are TGTGCCACCATTGATCCCCACCACTATGGCTACACCTTC.

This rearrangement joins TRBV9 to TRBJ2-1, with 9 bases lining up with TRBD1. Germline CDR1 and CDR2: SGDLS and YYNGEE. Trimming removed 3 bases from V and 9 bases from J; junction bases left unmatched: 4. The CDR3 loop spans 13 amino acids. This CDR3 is CASSEQGAGEQFF. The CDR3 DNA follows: TGTGCCAGCAGCGAACAGGGGGCCGGTGAGCAGTTCTTC.